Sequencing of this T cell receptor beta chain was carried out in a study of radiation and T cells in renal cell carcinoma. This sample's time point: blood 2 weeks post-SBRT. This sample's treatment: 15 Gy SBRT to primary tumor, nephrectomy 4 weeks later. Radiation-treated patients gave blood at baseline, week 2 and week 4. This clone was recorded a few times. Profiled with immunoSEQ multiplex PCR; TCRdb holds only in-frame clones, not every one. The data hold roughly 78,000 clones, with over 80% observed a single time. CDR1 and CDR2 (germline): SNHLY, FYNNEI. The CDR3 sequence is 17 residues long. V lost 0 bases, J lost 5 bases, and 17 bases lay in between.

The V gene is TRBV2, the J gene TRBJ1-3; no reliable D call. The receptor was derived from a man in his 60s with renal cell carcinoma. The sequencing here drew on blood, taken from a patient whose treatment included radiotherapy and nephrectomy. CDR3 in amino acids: CASSEAGEVASRNTIYF. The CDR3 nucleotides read TGTGCCAGCAGTGAAGCGGGCGAGGTCGCCAGTCGAAACACCATATATTTT.